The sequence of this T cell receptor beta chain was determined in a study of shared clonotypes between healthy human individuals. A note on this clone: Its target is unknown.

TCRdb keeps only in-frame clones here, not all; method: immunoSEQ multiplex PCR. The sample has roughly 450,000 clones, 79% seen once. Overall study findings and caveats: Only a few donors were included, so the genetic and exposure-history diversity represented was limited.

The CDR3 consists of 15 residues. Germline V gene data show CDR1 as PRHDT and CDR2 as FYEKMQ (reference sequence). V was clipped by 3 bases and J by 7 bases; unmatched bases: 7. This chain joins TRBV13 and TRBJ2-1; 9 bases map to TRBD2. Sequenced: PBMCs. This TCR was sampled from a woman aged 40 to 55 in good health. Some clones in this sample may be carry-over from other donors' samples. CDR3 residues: CASSFRTGLANEQFF. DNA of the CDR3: TGTGCCAGCAGCTTTCGCACCGGACTAGCGAATGAGCAGTTCTTC. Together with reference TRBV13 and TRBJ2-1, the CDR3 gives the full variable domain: AAGVIQSPRHLIKEKRETATLKCYPIPRHDTVYWYQQGPGQDPQFLISFYEKMQSDKGSIPDRFSAQQFSDYHSELNMSSLELGDSALYFCASSFRTGLANEQFFGPGTRLTVL.